The clone carrying this T cell receptor beta chain has a single count. This sample was taken from a study of T cell responses to AZD1222 COVID-19 vaccine. Using immunoSEQ multiplex PCR, the repertoire was profiled, and TCRdb retains in-frame clones only, with some absent. The sample consists of 200,000 to 250,000 clones, about 94% of them appearing once. The material sequenced was peripheral blood, taken 28 days after the second dose of the MenACWY control vaccine. This clonotype originated in an adult who received the MenACWY meningococcal vaccine as a control.

CDR3 in amino acids: CASSPRQGKETEAFF. The CDR3 coding sequence is TGTGCCAGCAGCCCGCGACAGGGGAAAGAAACTGAAGCTTTCTTT. The chain links TRBV5-5 to TRBJ1-1; 8 bases align to TRBD1. The J segment lost 5 bases and the V segment lost 4 bases, leaving 10 bases of the junction unmatched. The germline V gene has CDR1 SGHKS and CDR2 YYEKEE (reference sequence). The CDR3 length is 15 residues.